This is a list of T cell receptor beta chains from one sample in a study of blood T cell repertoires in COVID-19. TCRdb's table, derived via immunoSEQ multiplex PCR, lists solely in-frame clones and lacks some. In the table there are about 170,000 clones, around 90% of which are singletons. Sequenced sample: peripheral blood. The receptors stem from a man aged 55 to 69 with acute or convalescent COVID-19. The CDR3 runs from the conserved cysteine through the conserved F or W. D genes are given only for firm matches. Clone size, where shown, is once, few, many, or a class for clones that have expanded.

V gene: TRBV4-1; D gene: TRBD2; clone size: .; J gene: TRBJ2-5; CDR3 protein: CASSQDVSGRAGETQYF; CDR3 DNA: TGCGCCAGCAGCCAAGATGTTAGCGGGAGGGCCGGAGAGACCCAGTACTTC
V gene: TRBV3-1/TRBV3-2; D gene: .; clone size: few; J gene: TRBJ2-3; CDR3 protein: CASSLADYHTDTQYF; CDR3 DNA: TGTGCCAGCAGTCTGGCGGACTACCACACAGATACGCAGTATTTT
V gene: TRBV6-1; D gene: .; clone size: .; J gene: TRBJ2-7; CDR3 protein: CASSEGAPYLRGYEQYF; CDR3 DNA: TGTGCCAGCAGTGAAGGGGCTCCTTACCTTCGGGGTTACGAGCAGTACTTC
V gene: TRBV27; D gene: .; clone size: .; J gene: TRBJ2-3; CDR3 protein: CASTLQGSNTQYF; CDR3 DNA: TGTGCCAGCACACTACAGGGTTCGAATACGCAGTATTTT
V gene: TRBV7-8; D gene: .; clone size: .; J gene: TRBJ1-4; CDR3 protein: CASSPGGSNEKLFF; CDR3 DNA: TGTGCCAGCAGCCCCGGGGGGTCTAATGAAAAACTGTTTTTT
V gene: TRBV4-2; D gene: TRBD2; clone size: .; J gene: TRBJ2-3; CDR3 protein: CASSQDFSGGAADTQYF; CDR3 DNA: TGTGCCAGCAGCCAAGATTTCAGCGGGGGGGCCGCAGATACGCAGTATTTT
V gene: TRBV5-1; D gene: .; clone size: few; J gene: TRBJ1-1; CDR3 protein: CASSLAIQASEAFF; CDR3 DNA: TGCGCCAGCAGCTTGGCGATCCAGGCAAGCGAAGCTTTCTTT
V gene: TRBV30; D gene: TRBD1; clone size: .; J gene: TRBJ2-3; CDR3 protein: CAWSVRGQGTDTQYF; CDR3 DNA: TGTGCCTGGAGTGTGAGGGGGCAAGGGACAGATACGCAGTATTTT
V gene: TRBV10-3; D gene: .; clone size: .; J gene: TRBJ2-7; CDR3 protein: CAISLDSGSSYEQYF; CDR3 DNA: TGTGCCATCAGTCTCGATAGCGGTAGCTCCTACGAGCAGTACTTC
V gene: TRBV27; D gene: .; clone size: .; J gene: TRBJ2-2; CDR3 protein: CASSGGGGGTGELFF; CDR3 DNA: TGTGCCAGCAGCGGAGGAGGGGGCGGGACCGGGGAGCTGTTTTTT
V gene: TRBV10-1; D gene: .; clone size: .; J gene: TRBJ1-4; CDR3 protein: CASSITSQNEKLFF; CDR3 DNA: TGCGCCAGCAGTATCACATCACAGAATGAAAAACTGTTTTTT
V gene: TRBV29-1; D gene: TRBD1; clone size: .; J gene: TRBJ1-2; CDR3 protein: CSVEQGAQIQGYTF; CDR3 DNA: TGCAGCGTGGAACAGGGGGCGCAAATCCAGGGCTACACCTTC
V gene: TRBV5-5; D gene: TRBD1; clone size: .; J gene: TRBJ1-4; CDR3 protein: CASSLAGTGITTNEKLFF; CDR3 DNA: TGTGCCAGCAGCTTGGCCGGGACAGGCATCACAACTAATGAAAAACTGTTTTTT
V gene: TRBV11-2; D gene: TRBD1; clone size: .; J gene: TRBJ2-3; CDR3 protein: CASSPTGVGDTQYF; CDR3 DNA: TGTGCCAGCAGCCCGACAGGGGTCGGAGATACGCAGTATTTT
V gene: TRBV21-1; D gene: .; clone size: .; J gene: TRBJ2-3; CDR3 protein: CASDGLTSGGSTDTQYF; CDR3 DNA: TGTGCCAGCGACGGGCTTACTAGCGGGGGGAGCACAGATACGCAGTATTTT
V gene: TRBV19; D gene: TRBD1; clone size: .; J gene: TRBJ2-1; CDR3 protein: CASSRGQNEQFF; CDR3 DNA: TGTGCCAGTAGCAGGGGGCAGAATGAGCAGTTCTTC
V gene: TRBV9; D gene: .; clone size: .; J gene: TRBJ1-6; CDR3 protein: CASSPSQSSYNSPLHF; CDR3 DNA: TGTGCCAGCAGCCCATCACAGAGCTCCTATAATTCACCCCTCCACTTT
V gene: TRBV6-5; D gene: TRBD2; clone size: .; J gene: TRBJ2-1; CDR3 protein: CASRATSGLQGEQFF; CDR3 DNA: TGTGCCAGCAGAGCGACTAGCGGGTTACAGGGTGAGCAGTTCTTC
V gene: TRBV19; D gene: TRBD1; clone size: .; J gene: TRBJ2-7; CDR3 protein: CASSTGQGTYEQYF; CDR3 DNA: TGTGCCAGTAGTACCGGACAGGGTACCTACGAGCAGTACTTC
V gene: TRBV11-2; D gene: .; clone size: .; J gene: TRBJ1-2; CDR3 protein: CASSLDYNRGYTF; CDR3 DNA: TGTGCCAGCAGCTTAGATTATAACAGAGGCTACACCTTC
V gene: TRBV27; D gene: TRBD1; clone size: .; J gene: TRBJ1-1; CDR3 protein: CASRTNTGETEAFF; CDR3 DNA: TGTGCCAGCAGGACAAATACAGGGGAAACTGAAGCTTTCTTT
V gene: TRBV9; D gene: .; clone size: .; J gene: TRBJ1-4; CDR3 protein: CASSAGVNEKLFF; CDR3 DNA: TGTGCCAGCAGCGCAGGGGTGAATGAAAAACTGTTTTTT
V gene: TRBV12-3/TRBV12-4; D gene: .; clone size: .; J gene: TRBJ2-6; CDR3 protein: CASSSGANVLTF; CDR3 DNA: TGTGCCAGCAGTAGCGGAGCCAACGTCCTGACTTTC
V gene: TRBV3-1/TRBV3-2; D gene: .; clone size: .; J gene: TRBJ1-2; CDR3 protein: CASSPAGSYGYTF; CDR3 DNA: TGTGCCAGCAGCCCAGCGGGAAGCTATGGCTACACCTTC
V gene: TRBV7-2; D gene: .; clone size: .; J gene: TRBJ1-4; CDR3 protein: CASSPQPGTNEKLFF; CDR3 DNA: TGTGCCAGCAGCCCCCAGCCGGGAACTAATGAAAAACTGTTTTTT
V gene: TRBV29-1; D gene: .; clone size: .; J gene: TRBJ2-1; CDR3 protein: CSALGSGNEQFF; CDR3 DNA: TGCAGCGCCTTAGGATCAGGGAATGAGCAGTTCTTC
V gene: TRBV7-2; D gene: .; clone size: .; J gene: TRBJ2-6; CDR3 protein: CASSSRQYSGANVLTF; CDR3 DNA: TGTGCCAGCAGCTCACGACAGTACTCTGGGGCCAACGTCCTGACTTTC
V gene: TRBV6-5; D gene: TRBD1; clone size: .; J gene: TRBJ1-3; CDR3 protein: CASGTGTIYF; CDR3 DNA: TGTGCCAGCGGGACAGGGACCATATATTTT
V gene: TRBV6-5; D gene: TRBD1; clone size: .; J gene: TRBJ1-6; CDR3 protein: CASTLGGQVYSPLHF; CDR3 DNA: TGTGCCAGTACTCTTGGGGGACAGGTTTATTCACCCCTCCACTTT
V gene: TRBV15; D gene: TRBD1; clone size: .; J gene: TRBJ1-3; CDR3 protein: CATSRDPGGDTIYF; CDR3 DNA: TGTGCCACCAGCAGAGATCCAGGGGGTGACACCATATATTTT
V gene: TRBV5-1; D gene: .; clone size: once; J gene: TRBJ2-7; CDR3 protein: CASSYPDWTIFF; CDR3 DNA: TGCGCCAGCAGCTACCCGGACTGGACGATTTTCTTC
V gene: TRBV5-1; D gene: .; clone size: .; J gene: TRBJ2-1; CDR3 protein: CASSLDYSYNEQFF; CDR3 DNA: TGCGCCAGCAGCTTAGACTACTCCTACAATGAGCAGTTCTTC
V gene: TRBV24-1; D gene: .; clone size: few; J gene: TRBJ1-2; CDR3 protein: CATRPTDGYGYTF; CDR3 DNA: TGTGCCACCCGACCGACAGATGGCTATGGCTACACCTTC
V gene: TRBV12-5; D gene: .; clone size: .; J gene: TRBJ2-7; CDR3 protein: CASGGGTGPYEQYF; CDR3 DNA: TGTGCTAGTGGCGGCGGGACTGGCCCCTACGAGCAGTACTTC
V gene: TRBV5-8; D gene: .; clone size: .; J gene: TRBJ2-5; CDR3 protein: CASSLPGTLLETQYF; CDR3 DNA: TGTGCCAGCAGCTTGCCGGGAACCTTGTTGGAGACCCAGTACTTC
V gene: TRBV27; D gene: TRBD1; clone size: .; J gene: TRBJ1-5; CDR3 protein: CASSPDRDQPQHF; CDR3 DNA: TGTGCCAGCAGCCCGGACAGGGATCAGCCCCAGCATTTT
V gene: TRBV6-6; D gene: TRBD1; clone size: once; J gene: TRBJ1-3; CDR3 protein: CASTGDRAGNTIYF; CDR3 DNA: TGTGCCAGCACCGGGGACAGGGCTGGAAACACCATATATTTT
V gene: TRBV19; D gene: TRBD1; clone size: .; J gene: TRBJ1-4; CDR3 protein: CASSIGPGQGTEKLFF; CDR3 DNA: TGTGCCAGTAGTATAGGACCGGGACAGGGTACCGAAAAACTGTTTTTT
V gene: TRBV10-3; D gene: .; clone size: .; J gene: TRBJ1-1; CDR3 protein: CASSLNTEAFF; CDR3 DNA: TGTGCCTCATCATTGAACACTGAAGCTTTCTTT
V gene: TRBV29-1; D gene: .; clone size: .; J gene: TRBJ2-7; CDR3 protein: CSVWAYEQYF; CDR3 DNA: TGCAGCGTTTGGGCTTACGAGCAGTACTTC
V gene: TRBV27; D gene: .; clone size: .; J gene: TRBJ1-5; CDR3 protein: CASSLRQGNQPQHF; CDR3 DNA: TGTGCCAGCAGTCTAAGACAGGGCAATCAGCCCCAGCATTTT
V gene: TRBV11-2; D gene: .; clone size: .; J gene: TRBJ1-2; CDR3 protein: CASSLDRVGVSYGYTF; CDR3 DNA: TGTGCCAGCAGCTTAGATCGCGTAGGGGTATCCTATGGCTACACCTTC
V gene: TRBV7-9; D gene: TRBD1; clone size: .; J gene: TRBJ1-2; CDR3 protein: CASSLVGQGGYTF; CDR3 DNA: TGTGCCAGCAGCTTAGTAGGACAGGGAGGCTACACCTTC
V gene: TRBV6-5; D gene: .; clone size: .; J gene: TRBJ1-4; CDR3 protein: CASSYLRGRRNEKLFF; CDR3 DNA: TGTGCCAGCAGCTACCTCCGAGGGCGAAGAAATGAAAAACTGTTTTTT
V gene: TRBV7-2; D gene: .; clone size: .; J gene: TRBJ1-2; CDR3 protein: CASSLGPNSYFNYGYTF; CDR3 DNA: TGTGCCAGCAGCTTAGGCCCAAACAGTTATTTTAACTATGGCTACACCTTC
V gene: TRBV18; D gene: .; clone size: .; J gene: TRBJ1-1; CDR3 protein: CASSETANTEAFF; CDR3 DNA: TGTGCCAGCTCCGAGACAGCGAACACTGAAGCTTTCTTT
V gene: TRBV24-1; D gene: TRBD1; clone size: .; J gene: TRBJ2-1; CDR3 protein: CATSDTGQGYNEQFF; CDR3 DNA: TGTGCCACCAGTGATACGGGACAGGGGTACAATGAGCAGTTCTTC
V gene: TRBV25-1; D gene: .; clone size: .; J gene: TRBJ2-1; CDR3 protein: CASSEDTGNVYNEQFF; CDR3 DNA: TGTGCCAGCAGTGAAGACACGGGAAACGTCTACAATGAGCAGTTCTTC
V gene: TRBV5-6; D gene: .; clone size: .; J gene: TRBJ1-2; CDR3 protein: CASRTTAGYYGYTF; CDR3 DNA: TGTGCCAGCAGAACGACAGCAGGTTACTATGGCTACACCTTC
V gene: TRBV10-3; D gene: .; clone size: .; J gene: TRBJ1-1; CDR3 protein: CAISEQNTEAFF; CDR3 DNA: TGTGCCATCAGTGAACAGAACACTGAAGCTTTCTTT
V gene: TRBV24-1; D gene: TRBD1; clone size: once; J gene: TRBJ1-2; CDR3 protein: CATSDSRDSANYGYTF; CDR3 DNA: TGTGCCACCAGTGATTCCCGGGACAGTGCTAACTATGGCTACACCTTC
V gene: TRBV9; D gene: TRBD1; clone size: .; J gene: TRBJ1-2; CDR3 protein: CASSYSDRDNYGYTF; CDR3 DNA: TGTGCCAGCAGCTATTCGGACAGGGACAACTATGGCTACACCTTC
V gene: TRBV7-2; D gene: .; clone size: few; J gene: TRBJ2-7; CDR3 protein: CASRGAGYEQYF; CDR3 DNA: TGTGCCAGCCGGGGGGCAGGGTACGAGCAGTACTTC
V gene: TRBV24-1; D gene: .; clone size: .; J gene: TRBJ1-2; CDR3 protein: CATSGIIGQFNYGYTF; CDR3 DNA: TGTGCCACCAGTGGTATAATTGGACAGTTTAACTATGGCTACACCTTC
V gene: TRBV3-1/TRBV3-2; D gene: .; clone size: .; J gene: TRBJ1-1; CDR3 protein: CASSQGGVPEAFF; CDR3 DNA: TGTGCCAGCAGCCAAGGGGGGGTCCCTGAAGCTTTCTTT
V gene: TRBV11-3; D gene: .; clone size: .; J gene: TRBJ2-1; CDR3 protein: CASSIPGTSQFF; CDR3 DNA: TGTGCCAGCAGCATTCCCGGGACTTCACAGTTCTTC
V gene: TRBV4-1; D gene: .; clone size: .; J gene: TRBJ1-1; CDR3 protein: CASSQGGIEAFF; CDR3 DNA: TGCGCCAGCAGCCAAGGAGGGATTGAAGCTTTCTTT
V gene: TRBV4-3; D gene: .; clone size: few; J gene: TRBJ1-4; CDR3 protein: CASSQEGGRGEKLFF; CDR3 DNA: TGCGCCAGCAGCCAAGAGGGGGGGCGCGGTGAAAAACTGTTTTTT
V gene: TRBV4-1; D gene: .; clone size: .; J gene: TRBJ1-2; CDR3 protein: CASSLTTGNYGYTF; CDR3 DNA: TGCGCCAGCAGCCTCACGACAGGCAACTATGGCTACACCTTC